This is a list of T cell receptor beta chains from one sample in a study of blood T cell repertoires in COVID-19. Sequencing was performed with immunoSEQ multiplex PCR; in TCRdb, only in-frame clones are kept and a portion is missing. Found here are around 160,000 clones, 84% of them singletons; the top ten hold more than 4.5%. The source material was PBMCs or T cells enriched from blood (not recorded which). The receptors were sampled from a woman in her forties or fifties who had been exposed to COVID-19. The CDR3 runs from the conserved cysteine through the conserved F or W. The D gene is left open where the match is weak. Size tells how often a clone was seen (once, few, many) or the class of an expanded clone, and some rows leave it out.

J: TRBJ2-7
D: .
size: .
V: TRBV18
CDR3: CASSPRETYEQYF
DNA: TGTGCCAGCTCACCGCGGGAAACTTACGAGCAGTACTTC

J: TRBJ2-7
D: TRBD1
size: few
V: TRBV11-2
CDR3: CASSYRQGAYEQYF
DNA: TGTGCCAGCAGCTATCGACAGGGGGCATACGAGCAGTACTTC

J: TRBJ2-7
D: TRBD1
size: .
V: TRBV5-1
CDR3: CASRSTGGGSYEQYF
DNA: TGCGCCAGCAGGTCGACAGGGGGCGGATCCTACGAGCAGTACTTC

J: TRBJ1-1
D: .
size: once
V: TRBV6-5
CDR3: CASSYAQAFAEAFF
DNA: TGTGCCAGCAGTTACGCTCAGGCGTTCGCTGAAGCTTTCTTT

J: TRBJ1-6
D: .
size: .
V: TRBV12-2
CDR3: CASRFPGQISKAGNSPLHF
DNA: TGTGCAAGTCGCTTCCCGGGACAGATATCCAAAGCGGGTAATTCACCCCTCCACTTT

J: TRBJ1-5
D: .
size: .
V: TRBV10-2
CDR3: CASSDLQAINQPQHF
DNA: TGCGCCAGCAGTGACCTTCAGGCGATCAATCAGCCCCAGCATTTT

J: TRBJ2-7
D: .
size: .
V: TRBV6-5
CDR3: CASRGVSSYEQYF
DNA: TGTGCCAGCAGAGGAGTTAGCTCCTACGAGCAGTACTTC

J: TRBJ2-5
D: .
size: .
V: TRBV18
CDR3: CASSPGDQETQYF
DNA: TGTGCCAGCTCACCGGGCGACCAAGAGACCCAGTACTTC

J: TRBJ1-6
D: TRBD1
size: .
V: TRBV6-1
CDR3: CASSGGTASWSRSYNSPLHF
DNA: TGTGCCAGCAGTGGAGGGACAGCCTCCTGGTCCCGCTCCTATAATTCACCCCTCCACTTT

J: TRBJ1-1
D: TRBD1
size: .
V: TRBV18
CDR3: CASSPKFGGTGSRRNTEAFF
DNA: TGTGCCAGCTCACCCAAATTCGGCGGGACAGGGAGTAGGAGGAACACTGAAGCTTTCTTT

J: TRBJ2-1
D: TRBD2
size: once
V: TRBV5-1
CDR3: CASSSGLAGSRIYNEQFF
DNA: TGCGCCAGCAGCTCCGGACTAGCGGGGAGCAGAATATACAATGAGCAGTTCTTC

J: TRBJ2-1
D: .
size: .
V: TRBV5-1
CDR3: CASSLQDSYNEQFF
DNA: TGCGCCAGCAGCTTACAGGACAGTTACAATGAGCAGTTCTTC

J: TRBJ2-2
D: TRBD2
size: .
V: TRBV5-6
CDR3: CASSLGLAGRDTGELFF
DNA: TGTGCCAGCAGTTTGGGACTAGCGGGGAGAGACACCGGGGAGCTGTTTTTT

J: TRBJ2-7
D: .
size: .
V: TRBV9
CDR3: CASSVGGSSYEQYF
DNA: TGTGCCAGCAGCGTAGGAGGGAGTTCCTACGAGCAGTACTTC

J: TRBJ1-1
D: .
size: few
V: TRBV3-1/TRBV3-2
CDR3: CASSRATEAFF
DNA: TGTGCCAGCAGCCGAGCTACTGAAGCTTTCTTT